This T cell receptor beta chain was identified in a study of cytomegalovirus exposure and HLA in healthy donors. The overall study: When 398 donors were genotyped, more than 70% of them were found to fall in the Caucasian-associated ancestry cluster. Study-level results: In a later analysis, compared with equally common non-associated chains, HLA-associated beta chains were more expanded.

Germline V gene sequence: CDR1 SGHAT, CDR2 FQNNGV. Trimming at V came to 0 bases and at J to 2 bases, leaving 11 bases not matched to a gene. The CDR3 runs to 19 residues. In the PCR, 60 Vbeta and 13 Jbeta primers were used. Only in-frame clones appear in the TCRdb table, and some are missing; sequencing was by immunoSEQ multiplex PCR. Of about 160,000 clones listed, about 71% are singletons. To note about this clone: Its antigen is as yet unknown.

The specimen sequenced was PBMCs. This rearrangement joins TRBV11-2 to TRBJ2-2, with 8 bases matching TRBD1. The clonotype was recovered from a woman aged 25-40 years in good health and CMV-seronegative. Here the CDR3 reads CASSLDRTGRLGNTGELFF. CDR3 bases: TGTGCCAGCAGCTTAGATAGGACAGGGCGTTTAGGAAACACCGGGGAGCTGTTTTTT.